This T cell receptor beta chain is drawn from a study of shared clonotypes between healthy human individuals. This CDR3 contains 15 residues. The V gene's germline CDR1 is LGHNA and CDR2 YNFKEQ. Trimming took off 0 bases at V and 5 bases at J, with 12 bases between the two ends. Sequencing used immunoSEQ multiplex PCR; TCRdb keeps in-frame clones, though not all of them. The repertoire consists of roughly 2.6 million clones, with about 92% occurring once and the leading ten covering 0.14%. The V gene is TRBV4-2, the J gene TRBJ2-3, with unresolved D. The TCR comes from a man between 18 and 35 years old in good health. The specimen was naive CD4+ T cells sorted from blood. Subset: CD45RA+ positively selected. The CDR3, as DNA: TGTGCCAGCAGCCAAGAGCTAGAGTTTGGAGATACGCAGTATTTT. Its protein is CASSQELEFGDTQYF.